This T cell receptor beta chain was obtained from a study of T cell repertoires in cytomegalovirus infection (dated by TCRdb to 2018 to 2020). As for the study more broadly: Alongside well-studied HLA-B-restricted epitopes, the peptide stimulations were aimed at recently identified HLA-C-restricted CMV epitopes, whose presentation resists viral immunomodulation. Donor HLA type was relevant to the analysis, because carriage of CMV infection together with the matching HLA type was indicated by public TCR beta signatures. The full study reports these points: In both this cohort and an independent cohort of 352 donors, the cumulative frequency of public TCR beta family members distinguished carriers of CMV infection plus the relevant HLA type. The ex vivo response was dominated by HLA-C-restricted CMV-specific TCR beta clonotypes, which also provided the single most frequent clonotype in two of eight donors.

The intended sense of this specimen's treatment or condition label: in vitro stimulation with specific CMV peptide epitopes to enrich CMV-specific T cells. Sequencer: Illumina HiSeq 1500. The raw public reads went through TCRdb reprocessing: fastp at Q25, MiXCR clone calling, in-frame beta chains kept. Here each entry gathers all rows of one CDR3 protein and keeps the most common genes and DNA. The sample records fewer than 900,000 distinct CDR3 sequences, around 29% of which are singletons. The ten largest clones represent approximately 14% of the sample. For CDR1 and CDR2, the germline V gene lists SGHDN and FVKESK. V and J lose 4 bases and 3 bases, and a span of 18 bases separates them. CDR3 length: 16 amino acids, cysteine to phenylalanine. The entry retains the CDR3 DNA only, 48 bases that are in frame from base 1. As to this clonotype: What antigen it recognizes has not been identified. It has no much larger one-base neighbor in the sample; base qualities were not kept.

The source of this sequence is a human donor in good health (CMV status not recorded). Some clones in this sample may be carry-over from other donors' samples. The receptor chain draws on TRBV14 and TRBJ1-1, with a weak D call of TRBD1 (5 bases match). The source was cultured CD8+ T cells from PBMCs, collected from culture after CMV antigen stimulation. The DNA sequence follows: TGTGCCAGCAGCCCTCTGAGAGGGGCGGGGGACACTGAAGCTTTCTTT. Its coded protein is CASSPLRGAGDTEAFF.